The 31 T cell receptor beta chains listed next were all sequenced from one sample in a study of shared clonotypes between healthy human individuals. Using immunoSEQ multiplex PCR, the repertoire was profiled, and TCRdb retains in-frame clones only, with some absent. The table records about 2 million clones, about 95% of them present only once. CD45RO-negative, CCR7-positively selected cells formed the naive CD8 fraction, excluding terminally differentiated effector memory CD45RA+ cells. Sequencing input: naive CD8+ T cells sorted from blood. Every receptor here comes from a man younger than 35 in good health.

The rearrangement joins TRBV28 to TRBJ2-1; D might be TRBD2 (5 bases). The CDR3 has 14 amino acids. CDR1 and CDR2 from the germline V gene are MDHEN and SYDVKM. The ends were cut back, 1 base at V and 7 bases at J, with 11 bases in the middle. The CDR3 here is CASSLSAGGNEQFF. CDR3 sequence (DNA): TGTGCCAGCAGTTTATCGGCCGGCGGGAATGAGCAGTTCTTC. The full variable domain, with the rest looked up from reference TRBV28 and TRBJ2-1, is DVKVTQSSRYLVKRTGEKVFLECVQDMDHENMFWYRQDPGLGLRLIYFSYDVKMKEKGDIPEGYSVSREKKERFSLILESASTNQTSMYLCASSLSAGGNEQFFGPGTRLTVL.

The chain joins TRBV6-6 to TRBJ1-4, with TRBD1 identical over 8 bases. The V gene end was trimmed by 11 bases and the J gene end by 0 bases; junction bases not matched to a gene: 11. Germline V gene data show CDR1 as MNHNY and CDR2 as SVGAGI (reference sequence). The CDR3 length is 16 residues. The CDR3 region has the DNA TGTGCCGGAGCCAGGGGGCGCGGGGCAACTAATGAAAAACTGTTTTTT. Translated: CAGARGRGATNEKLFF.

This clone has just one count. One end of the junction is discordant with germline, which a read error may explain. V and J are TRBV29-1 and TRBJ1-2; maybe TRBD1 (6 bases). The CDR3 is made up of 12 amino acids. The germline gives CDR1 SQVTM, CDR2 ANQGSEA. The CDR3 DNA follows: TGCAGCGTTGATACAGGGCGGGGTGGCCACACCTTC. This sequence encodes CSVDTGRGGHTF.

V usage is TRBV13 and J usage is TRBJ1-1; 7 bases are shared with TRBD1. Germline V CDR1 and CDR2: PRHDT, FYEKMQ (reference sequence). V lost 5 bases to trimming and J lost 0 bases; unmatched junction nucleotides: 9. This CDR3 comprises 16 residues. The CDR3 sequence is CASSPIPGQLNTEAFF. CDR3 coding DNA: TGTGCCAGCAGCCCAATCCCGGGACAGCTGAACACTGAAGCTTTCTTT.

This chain connects TRBV29-1 to TRBJ2-7, with a possible D match to TRBD1 (6 bases). This CDR3 is 13 amino acids long. V dropped 6 bases and J dropped 5 bases, with 17 bases sitting between them. The germline CDR1 and CDR2 sequences are SQVTM and ANQGSEA. The CDR3 loop is CSVGRGLEDEQYF. The CDR3 DNA is TGCAGCGTGGGCAGGGGCCTGGAGGACGAGCAGTACTTC.

On this clone: In the same sample, other DNA sequences code for this CDR3. The chain carries TRBV11-2 and TRBJ2-7; no definite D call. This CDR3 comprises 13 residues. Germline-derived CDR1 and CDR2 are SGHAT and FQNNGV. V shed 5 bases and J shed 0 bases, with 8 bases lying between them. CDR3 sequence: CASSPGGSYEQYF. DNA for the CDR3: TGTGCCAGCAGCCCGGGTGGCTCCTACGAGCAGTACTTC.

About this clone itself: Other DNA variants within this sample encode the same CDR3. CDR3 residues: CASSLDGYGYTF. The CDR3 DNA sequence: TGTGCCAGCAGCTTAGACGGCTATGGCTACACCTTC. The V call is TRBV11-3, the J call TRBJ1-2; D is unresolved. The CDR3 spans 12 residues. V lost 0 bases to trimming and J lost 4 bases, with 3 bases between them. Germline-derived CDR1 and CDR2 are SGHNT and YENEEA.

The gene calls are TRBV29-1 and TRBJ2-7, with 10 bases that match TRBD2. CDR3 length: 14 amino acids. The V gene end was trimmed by 7 bases and the J gene end by 3 bases; junction bases not matched to a gene: 9. Germline CDR1 reads SQVTM; CDR2 reads ANQGSEA. CDR3 in amino acids: CSACHTSGDYEQYF. Written as DNA, the CDR3 is TGCAGCGCTTGCCATACTAGCGGGGACTACGAGCAGTACTTC.

The chain carries TRBV9 and TRBJ2-7; D might be TRBD1 (6 bases). The CDR3 is 16 amino acids. Germline V gene data show CDR1 as SGDLS and CDR2 as YYNGEE. Trimming pared 2 bases from V and 4 bases from J, leaving 19 bases between. The CDR3 DNA sequence: TGTGCCAGCAGCGTGGGAACAGGGCTCCGGGGTTACGAGCAGTACTTC. Residues: CASSVGTGLRGYEQYF.

In this sample, this clone turned up once. The V and J genes are TRBV7-9 and TRBJ2-4, with D unclear. The germline V gene has CDR1 SEHNR and CDR2 FQNEAQ (reference sequence). The V end was cut by 5 bases, the J end by 11 bases, with 13 bases between. The CDR3 extends over 12 amino acids. CDR3 in amino acids: CASSPDELLQYF. CDR3 bases: TGTGCCAGCAGCCCGGACGAGCTCCTTCAGTACTTC.

This chain links TRBV7-9 with TRBJ2-7; TRBD1 or TRBD2 may be the D gene (5 bases each). Germline V CDR1 and CDR2: SEHNR, FQNEAQ (reference sequence). V was shortened by 6 bases and J by 10 bases, with 19 bases between the two germline ends. The CDR3 runs to 13 residues. In DNA form, the CDR3 reads TGTGCCAGCAGTTATAGGACGGGGACGGAACAGTACTTC. Protein sequence: CASSYRTGTEQYF. The full variable domain, in which reference TRBV7-9 and TRBJ2-7 provide the parts outside the CDR3, is DTGVSQNPRHKITKRGQNVTFRCDPISEHNRLYWYRQTLGQGPEFLTYFQNEAQLEKSRLLSDRFSAERPKGSFSTLEIQRTEQGDSAMYLCASSYRTGTEQYFGPGTRLTVT.

The chain recombines TRBV7-9 with TRBJ2-3; TRBD1 matches at 7 bases. J lost 7 bases, V lost 7 bases, and 14 bases had no gene match. This CDR3 spans 15 amino acids. Germline assignment: CDR1 SEHNR and CDR2 FQNEAQ (reference sequence). The CDR3 bases are TGTGCCAGCAACTCCCCCCCGACAGGGTCCTATACGCAGTATTTT. This encodes CASNSPPTGSYTQYF.

This chain links TRBV7-2 with TRBJ2-5, with 8 bases aligning to TRBD2. Germline V gene sequence: CDR1 SGHTA, CDR2 FQGNSA. The CDR3 has 14 amino acids. The ends lost 1 base at V and 5 bases at J; junction bases unmatched: 3. The CDR3 spells CASSLERGTETQYF. In DNA, the CDR3 is TGTGCCAGCAGCTTAGAGCGGGGGACGGAGACCCAGTACTTC.

The rearrangement uses TRBV5-1 and TRBJ2-7, with a tentative D call TRBD1 (5 bases). V shed 6 bases and J shed 1 base, with 8 bases lying between them. This CDR3 has 12 residues. In germline, CDR1 is SGHRS, CDR2 YFSETQ. The CDR3 spells CASNSGSYEQYF. The CDR3 DNA sequence: TGCGCCAGCAATTCAGGGTCCTACGAGCAGTACTTC. Supplemented by reference TRBV5-1 and TRBJ2-7, the full variable domain reads KAGVTQTPRYLIKTRGQQVTLSCSPISGHRSVSWYQQTPGQGLQFLFEYFSETQRNKGNFPGRFSGRQFSNSRSEMNVSTLELGDSALYLCASNSGSYEQYFGPGTRLTVT.

The gene calls are TRBV27 and TRBJ2-1; TRBD2 aligns across 13 bases. Losses at the gene ends were 6 bases for V and 4 bases for J; bases not matched to a gene: 3. Germline CDR1 and CDR2: MNHEY and SMNVEV (reference sequence). This CDR3 has 15 amino acids. This CDR3 reads CASSMGLAGYNEQFF. Written as DNA, the CDR3 is TGTGCCAGCAGCATGGGACTAGCGGGGTACAATGAGCAGTTCTTC.

The count of this clone is one. This chain joins TRBV7-8 and TRBJ2-1, with D perhaps matching TRBD2 (6 bases). Trimming left V 8 bases short and J 5 bases short, with 28 bases between. This CDR3 region has 18 residues. The germline V gene has CDR1 SGHVS and CDR2 FQNEAQ. CDR3 sequence: CASQPGDSGGHYDNEQFF. DNA of the CDR3: TGTGCCAGCCAACCGGGGGACTCGGGCGGTCACTACGACAATGAGCAGTTCTTC.

This clone was seen a single time. The chain combines TRBV30 with TRBJ1-2, with 9 bases that match TRBD1. The CDR3 runs to 13 residues. Per germline, CDR1 GTSNPN and CDR2 SVGIG (reference sequence). The V gene end was trimmed by 3 bases and the J gene end by 6 bases; junction bases not matched to a gene: 5. The CDR3 DNA is TGTGCCTGGAGACAGGGGGCATCTGATGGCTACACCTTC. It specifies CAWRQGASDGYTF.

The CDR3 loop reads CASSLEWGEQFF. In DNA, the CDR3 is TGTGCCAGCAGCTTGGAGTGGGGGGAGCAGTTCTTC. The rearrangement uses TRBV5-4 and TRBJ2-1, with D possibly being TRBD1 or TRBD2 (5 bases each). The CDR3 length is 12 residues. Deletions cut 0 bases from V and 10 bases from J, with 8 bases between. CDR1 SGHNT and CDR2 YYREEE come from the germline V gene (reference sequence).

The chain recombines TRBV27 with TRBJ2-2; 13 bases map to TRBD2. This CDR3 comprises 17 residues. J lost 7 bases, V lost 5 bases, and 10 bases had no gene match. CDR1 MNHEY and CDR2 SMNVEV come from the germline V gene (reference sequence). The CDR3 DNA is TGTGCCAGCAGTCCCTTGACTAGCGGGGGGTTTGGCGGGGAGCTGTTTTTT. As protein: CASSPLTSGGFGGELFF.

CDR3 nucleotides: TGCACCCCGGGACACCCGAACACTGAAGCTTTCTTT. As protein: CTPGHPNTEAFF. This chain connects TRBV1 to TRBJ1-1; the table's D call of TRBD1 was not tested on the DNA. TRBV1 constitutes a pseudogene. CDR3 size: 12 residues.

This clone appeared a single time. The chain couples TRBV27 to TRBJ1-5; perhaps TRBD1 as D (6 bases). V was cut by 6 bases and J by 1 base, with 13 bases left in between. Germline V CDR1 and CDR2: MNHEY, SMNVEV (reference sequence). This CDR3 contains 15 residues. CDR3 residues: CASSSGAGSNQPQHF. DNA for the CDR3: TGTGCCAGCAGCTCAGGGGCCGGGAGCAATCAGCCCCAGCATTTT.

This rearrangement joins TRBV10-3 to TRBJ2-5, with 11 bases that match TRBD2. The CDR3 contains 15 residues. Germline CDR1 is ENHRY and CDR2 is SYGVKD. Unmatched junction bases numbered 2, after V lost 3 bases and J lost 2 bases. CDR3 region: CAISDGTSGQETQYF. In DNA, the CDR3 is TGTGCCATCAGTGACGGGACTAGCGGACAAGAGACCCAGTACTTC.

V and J are TRBV29-1 and TRBJ1-1; D is undetermined. V lost 3 bases, J lost 1 base, and 12 bases lay in between. The CDR3 covers 14 residues. Germline CDR1 and CDR2: SQVTM and ANQGSEA. This CDR3 reads CSVDGWEGNTEAFF. CDR3 DNA: TGCAGCGTTGACGGTTGGGAGGGGAACACTGAAGCTTTCTTT.

This clone is a singleton in its sample. The same CDR3 also results from other DNA sequences found in this sample. The rearrangement joins TRBV9 to TRBJ2-7; 10 bases agree with TRBD1. Trimming removed 4 bases from V and 5 bases from J; junction bases left unmatched: 9. The V gene's germline CDR1 is SGDLS and CDR2 YYNGEE. The CDR3 consists of 15 residues. CDR3 protein: CASSPPGQGIHEQYF. The CDR3 DNA sequence: TGTGCCAGCAGCCCCCCGGGACAGGGGATCCACGAGCAGTACTTC.

This clone was seen only once. This chain uses TRBV7-9 with TRBJ2-7; D gene ambiguous. The CDR3 sequence is 16 residues long. Trimming stripped 4 bases from V and 3 bases from J, with 19 bases between. The germline V gene has CDR1 SEHNR and CDR2 FQNEAQ (reference sequence). CDR3 protein: CASSSQLLKPFYEQYF. In DNA, the CDR3 is TGTGCCAGCAGCTCCCAGTTGCTGAAACCTTTCTACGAGCAGTACTTC.

CDR3 residues: CASSSSPLGGAIETQYF. The DNA for the CDR3 is TGTGCCAGCAGTTCTAGCCCTTTAGGTGGGGCTATTGAGACCCAGTACTTC. V usage is TRBV28 and J usage is TRBJ2-5; TRBD1 or TRBD2 may be the D gene (5 bases each). From germline, CDR1 is MDHEN and CDR2 SYDVKM. Trimming pared 4 bases from V and 5 bases from J, leaving 23 bases between. The CDR3 runs 17 residues.

The rearrangement joins TRBV9 to TRBJ2-5; 9 bases line up with TRBD2. The CDR3 spans 15 residues. With 4 bases clipped from V and 2 bases from J, the junction kept 6 bases outside the gene matches. Germline V gene data show CDR1 as SGDLS and CDR2 as YYNGEE. For the CDR3, the DNA is TGTGCCAGCAGCTCCGGACTAGCGTTTCAAGAGACCCAGTACTTC. Protein: CASSSGLAFQETQYF.

J is TRBJ2-1 and V is TRBV6-6; 7 positions match TRBD2. Germline V gene data show CDR1 as MNHNY and CDR2 as SVGAGI (reference sequence). This CDR3 comprises 13 residues. The V and J ends lost 9 bases and 6 bases, in that order; junction bases with no gene match: 8. The CDR3 DNA is TGTGCCAGTTCGACTAGCCGATCCAATGAGCAGTTCTTC. Amino acid sequence: CASSTSRSNEQFF.

The chain employs TRBV27 and TRBJ1-5; 7 bases are a match to TRBD1. V gave up 6 bases and J gave up 7 bases; unmatched junction bases: 12. The CDR3 is 15 residues long. Germline CDR1 is MNHEY and CDR2 is SMNVEV (reference sequence). The CDR3 loop is CASRIRDSPGQPQHF. The CDR3 bases are TGTGCCAGCAGGATCCGGGACAGCCCGGGGCAGCCCCAGCATTTT.

This chain joins TRBV5-1 and TRBJ2-2; possible D gene TRBD2, 6 bases. V was shortened by 6 bases and J by 7 bases, with 16 bases between the two germline ends. Looked up from germline, CDR1 is SGHRS and CDR2 is YFSETQ. CDR3 length: 14 amino acids. CDR3 in amino acids: CASTLDRDFGELFF. The CDR3 DNA follows: TGCGCCAGCACCTTAGACCGGGACTTCGGGGAGCTGTTTTTT.

The gene calls are TRBV11-2 and TRBJ1-1, with TRBD1 matching over 7 bases. CDR1 SGHAT and CDR2 FQNNGV come from the germline V gene. This CDR3 has 14 residues. J was trimmed by 1 base and V by 4 bases; bases with no gene match: 3. CDR3 DNA: TGTGCCAGCAGCTGGGACAGTCCGAACACTGAAGCTTTCTTT. It is translated as CASSWDSPNTEAFF.